This TCR beta chain stems from a study of T cell repertoires in cytomegalovirus infection. Study as a whole: Carrying CMV and the relevant HLA type showed in public TCR beta signatures.

TCRdb reprocessed the reads with MiXCR, giving one entry per CDR3 protein. The profile covers nearly 700,000 distinct CDR3 sequences, with 30% to 35% appearing a single time and about 20% taken by the ten largest. In germline, CDR1 is SGHTA, CDR2 FQGNSA. Trimming pared 5 bases from V and 2 bases from J, leaving 13 bases between. CDR3 size: 15 residues. This clonotype was found many times. Its matching antigen is unknown. The chain links TRBV7-2 to TRBJ1-5; D unresolved. The sample in question was cultured PBMCs, obtained from culture after CMV antigen stimulation. The receptor was derived from a human donor in good health (CMV status not recorded). Some clones in this sample may be carry-over from other donors' samples. This chain's CDR3 is CASSHPPLGNQPQHF. CDR3 DNA sequence: TGTGCCAGCAGCCATCCTCCTCTGGGCAATCAGCCCCAGCATTTT.